The present TCR beta chain was sequenced within a study of blood T cell repertoires in COVID-19. Only in-frame clones appear in the TCRdb table, and some are missing; sequencing was by immunoSEQ multiplex PCR. The repertoire consists of some 200,000 clones, with under 90% occurring once and the leading ten covering about 8.3%. The CDR3 consists of 13 residues. CDR1 and CDR2 (germline): SQVTM, ANQGSEA. V was shortened by 4 bases and J by 1 base, with 10 bases between the two germline ends. The sample was peripheral blood. The clonotype was recovered from a woman older than 75 with COVID-19, enrolled during active disease. This chain connects TRBV29-1 to TRBJ1-1; D ambiguous. This chain's CDR3 is CSVAGRSNTEAFF. CDR3 in DNA: TGCAGCGTTGCTGGCAGGTCGAACACTGAAGCTTTCTTT.